Listed below are T cell receptor beta chains from one sample, sequenced in a study of blood T cell repertoires in COVID-19. Libraries were prepared by immunoSEQ multiplex PCR; TCRdb keeps only in-frame clonotypes and omits some of them. The data show 100,000 to 150,000 clones, less than 90% seen once. Sequencing was done on a sample of peripheral blood. The receptors originated from a man of 80 years or more with active or convalescent COVID-19. Both conserved end residues are part of each CDR3. D genes are given only for firm matches. Size values are once, few and many counts, or a class for expanded clones, and some rows have none.

CDR3 length,V gene,clone size,J gene,D gene,CDR3 protein,CDR3 DNA
11,TRBV6-5,.,TRBJ2-3,.,CASSLGDTQYF,TGTGCCAGCAGTCTAGGAGATACGCAGTATTTT
14,TRBV7-2,.,TRBJ1-6,.,CASSLRGHNSPLHF,TGTGCCAGCAGCTTAAGGGGCCATAATTCACCCCTCCACTTT
15,TRBV19,.,TRBJ1-1,.,CASSPHDSRLTEAFF,TGTGCCAGTAGTCCTCATGACTCGCGGCTCACTGAAGCTTTCTTT
14,TRBV24-1,few,TRBJ2-2,TRBD2,CAAGTSGSSGELFF,TGTGCCGCCGGGACTAGCGGGAGTAGCGGGGAGCTGTTTTTT
15,TRBV6-1,.,TRBJ2-7,TRBD2,CASSEAGTSAYEQYF,TGTGCCAGCAGTGAAGCCGGGACTAGCGCCTACGAGCAGTACTTC
15,TRBV6-4,.,TRBJ1-4,.,CASSDQPGGNEKLFF,TGTGCCAGCAGTGACCAACCGGGGGGTAATGAAAAACTGTTTTTT
15,TRBV6-5,.,TRBJ2-7,TRBD2,CASSSSGTSGYEQYF,TGTGCCAGCAGTTCCTCCGGGACTAGCGGCTACGAGCAGTACTTC
14,TRBV4-2,.,TRBJ1-1,.,CASSRPNQDTEAFF,TGTGCCAGCAGCCGACCAAATCAGGACACTGAAGCTTTCTTT
17,TRBV24-1,once,TRBJ2-2,.,CATTAGGLAGDTGELFF,TGTGCCACCACGGCAGGGGGGCTTGCAGGGGACACCGGGGAGCTGTTTTTT
16,TRBV16,.,TRBJ1-5,TRBD1,CASSPQGGYSNQPQHF,TGTGCCAGCAGCCCCCAGGGGGGTTATAGCAATCAGCCCCAGCATTTT
14,TRBV6-5,.,TRBJ2-7,TRBD2,CASRKVSGVYEQYF,TGTGCCAGCAGGAAAGTTAGCGGGGTCTACGAGCAGTACTTC
17,TRBV2,.,TRBJ1-2,TRBD1,CASTGQPGQGFFDGYTF,TGTGCCAGCACGGGCCAACCGGGACAGGGTTTCTTCGACGGCTACACCTTC
15,TRBV3-1/TRBV3-2,.,TRBJ1-5,TRBD1,CASSSDRGGNQPQHF,TGTGCCAGCAGCTCGGACAGGGGGGGAAATCAGCCCCAGCATTTT
13,TRBV12-3/TRBV12-4,once,TRBJ1-2,.,CASSLESRYGYTF,TGTGCCAGCAGTTTAGAGAGTCGCTACGGCTACACCTTC
16,TRBV7-8,.,TRBJ1-1,.,CASSFQGTHENTEAFF,TGTGCCAGCAGCTTTCAGGGGACCCACGAGAACACTGAAGCTTTCTTT
13,TRBV3-1/TRBV3-2,.,TRBJ1-2,TRBD1,CASSQGTGPGYTF,TGTGCCAGCAGCCAAGGGACAGGGCCTGGCTACACCTTC
19,TRBV5-7,.,TRBJ1-5,TRBD1,CASSLSSGTGTGVNQPQHF,TGTGCCAGCAGCTTAAGTTCGGGTACCGGGACAGGGGTTAATCAGCCCCAGCATTTT
13,TRBV19,.,TRBJ1-5,.,CASRWTGNQPQHF,TGTGCCAGTCGGTGGACAGGCAATCAGCCCCAGCATTTT
15,TRBV4-1,.,TRBJ2-2,TRBD1,CASSLSGQGTGELFF,TGCGCCAGCAGCCTTTCCGGACAGGGTACCGGGGAGCTGTTTTTT
14,TRBV4-1,.,TRBJ2-3,TRBD2,CASSLPAGTDTQYF,TGCGCCAGCAGCCTTCCAGCGGGGACAGATACGCAGTATTTT
14,TRBV28,once,TRBJ1-2,.,CASSLPVVLYGYTF,TGTGCCAGCAGTTTACCCGTGGTACTCTATGGCTACACCTTC
17,TRBV3-1/TRBV3-2,.,TRBJ1-1,.,CASSRIFQGNMNTEAFF,TGTGCCAGCAGCCGTATTTTCCAGGGAAATATGAACACTGAAGCTTTCTTT
16,TRBV3-1/TRBV3-2,.,TRBJ2-7,TRBD2,CASSQDRRLAGYEQYF,TGTGCCAGCAGCCAAGATAGGAGACTAGCGGGTTACGAGCAGTACTTC
18,TRBV6-7,.,TRBJ2-3,TRBD1,CASSPPTHRDRLTDTQYF,TGTGCCAGCAGTCCACCCACCCACCGGGACAGACTCACAGATACGCAGTATTTT
14,TRBV6-5,.,TRBJ2-7,.,CASSVDRNSYEQYF,TGTGCCAGCAGCGTCGACAGGAACTCCTACGAGCAGTACTTC
14,TRBV14,many,TRBJ2-1,.,CASSQVSQYNEQFF,TGTGCCAGCAGCCAAGTCTCGCAGTACAATGAGCAGTTCTTC
14,TRBV10-3,.,TRBJ1-1,.,CAISEREMSAEAFF,TGTGCCATCAGTGAGCGGGAAATGTCGGCTGAAGCTTTCTTT
15,TRBV28,.,TRBJ1-4,TRBD1,CASRPSGTVLEKLFF,TGTGCCAGCAGACCTTCCGGGACAGTACTTGAAAAACTGTTTTTT
14,TRBV28,.,TRBJ1-4,TRBD1,CASSTGGPNEKLFF,TGTGCCAGCAGTACAGGGGGACCTAATGAAAAACTGTTTTTT
18,TRBV4-3,.,TRBJ1-4,.,CASSQDATGYSTNEKLFF,TGCGCCAGCAGCCAAGATGCAACAGGGTACTCAACTAATGAAAAACTGTTTTTT
16,TRBV27,.,TRBJ2-1,TRBD2,CASSPRGGRSYNEQFF,TGTGCCAGCAGCCCCAGGGGCGGGAGGTCCTACAATGAGCAGTTCTTC
15,TRBV4-1,few,TRBJ2-2,.,CASSQEIANTGELFF,TGCGCCAGCAGCCAAGAAATCGCGAACACCGGGGAGCTGTTTTTT
16,TRBV7-9,.,TRBJ1-4,.,CASSPRRGRTNEKLFF,TGTGCCAGCAGCCCACGAAGGGGTCGAACTAATGAAAAACTGTTTTTT
15,TRBV6-5,.,TRBJ1-2,TRBD1,CASGELTGPNYGYTF,TGTGCCAGCGGGGAACTGACAGGGCCCAACTATGGCTACACCTTC
15,TRBV25-1,.,TRBJ2-7,TRBD1,CASSASGQVSYEQYF,TGTGCCAGCAGTGCATCGGGACAGGTCTCCTACGAGCAGTACTTC
13,TRBV19,few,TRBJ2-7,TRBD1,CASSRDRAREQYF,TGTGCCAGTAGTAGGGACAGGGCTCGGGAGCAGTACTTC
17,TRBV18,.,TRBJ2-2,.,CASSLLEMHANTGELFF,TGTGCCAGCTCTCTTTTGGAGATGCACGCGAACACCGGGGAGCTGTTTTTT
12,TRBV19,.,TRBJ1-2,TRBD1,CASSLGTEGPTF,TGTGCCAGTAGTCTCGGGACAGAGGGTCCCACCTTC
16,TRBV5-5,few,TRBJ2-1,TRBD2,CASRPGLAGKHNEQFF,TGTGCCAGCAGACCGGGACTAGCGGGGAAGCACAATGAGCAGTTCTTC
13,TRBV5-1,.,TRBJ1-4,.,CASSDSQNEKLFF,TGCGCCAGCTCCGACAGCCAAAATGAAAAACTGTTTTTT
21,TRBV7-5,.,TRBJ1-5,.,CVRSLEGILNAPGVSNQPQHF,TGTGTCAGAAGCTTAGAAGGGATTCTAAATGCGCCAGGGGTTAGCAATCAGCCCCAGCATTTT
15,TRBV15,.,TRBJ2-5,TRBD1,CATSRGGLDRETQYF,TGTGCCACCAGCAGAGGGGGATTGGACAGGGAGACCCAGTACTTC
14,TRBV5-1,.,TRBJ1-2,TRBD1,CASSLPGTGYGYTF,TGCGCCAGCAGCTTACCCGGGACAGGGTATGGCTACACCTTC
18,TRBV5-1,.,TRBJ2-3,TRBD2,CASSLRLRGSGVTDTQYF,TGCGCCAGCAGCTTGCGCCTTCGGGGGAGCGGGGTCACAGATACGCAGTATTTT
18,TRBV5-1,.,TRBJ2-7,.,CASSLAGAVPWGAYEQYF,TGCGCCAGCAGCTTGGCCGGGGCGGTTCCCTGGGGGGCCTACGAGCAGTACTTC
16,TRBV19,.,TRBJ1-3,.,CASRAGHRMGGNTIYF,TGTGCCAGTAGAGCGGGACACCGTATGGGGGGAAACACCATATATTTT
16,TRBV5-6,.,TRBJ1-5,.,CASSPWGGILNQPQHF,TGTGCCAGCAGCCCCTGGGGGGGGATTCTTAATCAGCCCCAGCATTTT
18,TRBV7-9,.,TRBJ2-3,.,CASSLNGGDLFNTDTQYF,TGTGCCAGCAGCTTAAACGGGGGTGACTTGTTCAACACAGATACGCAGTATTTT
14,TRBV19,.,TRBJ1-2,.,CASRPRTADYGYTF,TGTGCCAGTAGACCCCGAACAGCTGACTATGGCTACACCTTC
15,TRBV7-3,.,TRBJ2-1,.,CASSPTSDSYNEQFF,TGTGCCAGCAGCCCAACTAGTGACTCCTACAATGAGCAGTTCTTC
12,TRBV7-3,.,TRBJ1-1,.,CASSSQGGEAFF,TGTGCCAGCAGCTCCCAGGGTGGTGAAGCTTTCTTT
17,TRBV27,.,TRBJ2-1,TRBD2,CASKKSLPGTSQGEQFF,TGTGCCAGCAAAAAGTCCTTACCTGGGACTAGTCAAGGTGAGCAGTTCTTC
15,TRBV30,.,TRBJ2-2,TRBD2,CAWMGLAGITGELFF,TGTGCCTGGATGGGTCTAGCGGGCATCACCGGGGAGCTGTTTTTT
14,TRBV2,few,TRBJ2-2,.,CASSGGRGTGELFF,TGTGCCAGCTCAGGGGGGCGCGGGACCGGGGAGCTGTTTTTT
17,TRBV24-1,.,TRBJ2-5,TRBD2,CATSDPGTSGRQETQYF,TGTGCCACCAGTGATCCAGGGACTAGCGGGAGACAAGAGACCCAGTACTTC
14,TRBV7-9,.,TRBJ2-7,.,CASSFHGRNYEQYF,TGTGCCAGCAGCTTTCACGGGAGAAACTACGAGCAGTACTTC
15,TRBV7-3,.,TRBJ1-1,.,CASSLKGGENTEAFF,TGTGCCAGCAGCTTAAAAGGGGGTGAGAACACTGAAGCTTTCTTT
16,TRBV3-1/TRBV3-2,.,TRBJ1-2,TRBD1,CASSPGTGTSNYGYTF,TGTGCCAGCAGCCCGGGGACAGGGACTTCTAACTATGGCTACACCTTC